The next 3 T cell receptor beta chains were all read from a single sample in a study of breast tumors, draining lymph nodes, adjacent tissues. Axillary draining lymph nodes of breast cancer patients supplied the node samples. Each CDR3 protein gets one entry after TCRdb re-called the multiplex PCR reads with MiXCR. The sample has 200,000 or so distinct CDR3 sequences, around 29% seen once. The specimen sequenced was axillary lymph node tissue. The receptors here all came from a female donor with breast cancer. Some clones in this sample may be carry-over from other donors' samples.

This chain connects TRBV11-2 to TRBJ1-2, with D perhaps TRBD1 (5 bases). The germline gives CDR1 SGHAT, CDR2 FQNNGV. The ends were cut back, 4 bases at V and 4 bases at J, with 13 bases in the middle. The CDR3 runs to 14 residues. CDR3 in DNA: TGTGCCAGCAGCTCAATTCGGAGGGGCTATGGCTACACCTTC. It encodes CASSSIRRGYGYTF.

The sample holds many counts of this clonotype. The rearrangement uses TRBV7-3 and TRBJ2-1, with D tentatively TRBD1 (6 bases). Trimming removed 5 bases from V and 8 bases from J, with 16 bases in between. The CDR3 spans 14 residues. Per germline, CDR1 SGHTA and CDR2 FQGTGA. The CDR3 protein is CASSALDGTYEQFF. The DNA for the CDR3 is TGTGCCAGCAGCGCTTTGGACGGGACATATGAGCAGTTCTTC.

About this clonotype: A read error may explain this, as a much larger clone is one base away. The chain combines TRBV7-3 with TRBJ2-5, with a tentative D call TRBD1 (8 bases). This CDR3 is built from 15 residues. Germline V CDR1 and CDR2: SGHTA, FQGTGA. CDR3 loop: CASSWHGQGGETQHF. CDR3 coding DNA: TGTGCCAGCAGCTGGCACGGACAGGGAGGGGAGACCCAGCACTTC.